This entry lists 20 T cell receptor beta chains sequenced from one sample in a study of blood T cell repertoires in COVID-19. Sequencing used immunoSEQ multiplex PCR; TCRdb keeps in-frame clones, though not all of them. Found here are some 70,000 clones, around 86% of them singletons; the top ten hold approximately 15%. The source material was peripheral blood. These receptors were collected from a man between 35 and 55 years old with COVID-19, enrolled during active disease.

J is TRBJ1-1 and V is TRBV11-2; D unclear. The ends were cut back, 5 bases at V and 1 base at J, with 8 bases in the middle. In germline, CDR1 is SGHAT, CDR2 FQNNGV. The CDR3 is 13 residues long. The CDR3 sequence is CASSKEGNTEAFF. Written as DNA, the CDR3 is TGTGCCAGCAGCAAAGAGGGGAACACTGAAGCTTTCTTT.

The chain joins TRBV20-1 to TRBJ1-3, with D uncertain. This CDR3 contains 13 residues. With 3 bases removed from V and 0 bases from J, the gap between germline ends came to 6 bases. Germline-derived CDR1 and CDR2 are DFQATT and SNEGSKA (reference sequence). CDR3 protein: CSASPISGNTIYF. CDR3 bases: TGCAGTGCTAGTCCCATCTCTGGAAACACCATATATTTT.

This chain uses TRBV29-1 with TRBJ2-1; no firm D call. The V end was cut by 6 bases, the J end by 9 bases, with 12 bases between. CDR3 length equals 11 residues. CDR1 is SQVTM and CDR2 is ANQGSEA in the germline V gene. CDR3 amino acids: CSVSSRAEQFF. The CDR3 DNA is TGCAGCGTCTCGAGTCGAGCTGAGCAGTTCTTC.

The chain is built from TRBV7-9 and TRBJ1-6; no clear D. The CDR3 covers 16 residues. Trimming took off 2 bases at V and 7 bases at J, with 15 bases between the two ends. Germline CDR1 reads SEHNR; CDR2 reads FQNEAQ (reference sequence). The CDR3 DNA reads TGTGCCAGCAGCTTATATCTTGCGTTGCTGAATTCACCCCTCCACTTT. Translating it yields CASSLYLALLNSPLHF.

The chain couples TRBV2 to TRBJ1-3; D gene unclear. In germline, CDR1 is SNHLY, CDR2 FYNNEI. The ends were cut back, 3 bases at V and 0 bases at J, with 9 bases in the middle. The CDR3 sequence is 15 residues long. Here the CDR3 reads CASSEGRSSGNTIYF. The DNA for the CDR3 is TGTGCCAGCAGTGAGGGGAGGAGCTCTGGAAACACCATATATTTT.

CDR3 bases: TGTGCCAGCAGCCTTCCCGGACACCACACTGAAGCTTTCTTT. Translating it yields CASSLPGHHTEAFF. The rearrangement uses TRBV11-2 and TRBJ1-1, with D perhaps matching TRBD1 (5 bases). This CDR3 spans 14 amino acids. Trimming removed 5 bases at V and 3 bases at J, with 13 bases between. Looked up from germline, CDR1 is SGHAT and CDR2 is FQNNGV.

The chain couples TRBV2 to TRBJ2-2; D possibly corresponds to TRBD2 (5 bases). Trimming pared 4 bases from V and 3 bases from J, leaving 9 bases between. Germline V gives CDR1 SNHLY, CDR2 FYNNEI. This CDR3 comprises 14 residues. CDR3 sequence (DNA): TGTGCCAGCAGTGTACGGGGATACACCGGGGAGCTGTTTTTT. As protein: CASSVRGYTGELFF.

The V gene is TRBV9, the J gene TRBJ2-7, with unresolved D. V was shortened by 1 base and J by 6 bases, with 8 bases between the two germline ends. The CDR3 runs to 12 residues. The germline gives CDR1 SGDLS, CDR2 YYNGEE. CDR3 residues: CASSVYLGEQYF. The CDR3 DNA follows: TGTGCCAGCAGCGTATATCTAGGCGAGCAGTACTTC.

CDR3 coding DNA: TGTGCCAGCAGCTCCAACTGGGGACAGGGGAACACCGGGGAGCTGTTTTTT. It is translated as CASSSNWGQGNTGELFF. The gene calls are TRBV11-2 and TRBJ2-2; 9 positions match TRBD1. V lost 4 bases and J lost 1; bases outside the gene matches: 7. The CDR3 spans 17 residues. Per germline, CDR1 SGHAT and CDR2 FQNNGV.

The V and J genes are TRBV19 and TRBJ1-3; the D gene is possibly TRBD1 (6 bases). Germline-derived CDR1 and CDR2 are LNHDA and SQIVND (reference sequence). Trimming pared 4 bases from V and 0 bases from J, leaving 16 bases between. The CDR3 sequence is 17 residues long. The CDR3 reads CASSKSTGSISGNTIYF. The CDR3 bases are TGTGCCAGTAGTAAATCAACAGGGTCCATCTCTGGAAACACCATATATTTT. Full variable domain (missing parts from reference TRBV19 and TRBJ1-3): DGGITQSPKYLFRKEGQNVTLSCEQNLNHDAMYWYRQDPGQGLRLIYYSQIVNDFQKGDIAEGYSVSREKKESFPLTVTSAQKNPTAFYLCASSKSTGSISGNTIYFGEGSWLTVV.

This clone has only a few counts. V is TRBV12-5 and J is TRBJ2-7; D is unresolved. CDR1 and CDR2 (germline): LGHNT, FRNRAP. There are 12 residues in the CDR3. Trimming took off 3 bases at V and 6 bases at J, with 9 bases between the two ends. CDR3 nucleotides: TGTGCTAGTGGTTTAATTGCCGGCGAGCAGTACTTC. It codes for CASGLIAGEQYF.

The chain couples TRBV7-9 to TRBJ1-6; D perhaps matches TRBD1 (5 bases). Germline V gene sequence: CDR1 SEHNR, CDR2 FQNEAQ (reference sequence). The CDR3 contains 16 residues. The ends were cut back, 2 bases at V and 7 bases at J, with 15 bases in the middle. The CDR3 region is CASSLSGAVVNSPLHF. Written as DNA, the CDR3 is TGTGCCAGCAGCTTAAGCGGGGCGGTAGTGAATTCACCCCTCCACTTT. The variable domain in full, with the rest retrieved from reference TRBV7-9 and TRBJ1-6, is DTGVSQNPRHKITKRGQNVTFRCDPISEHNRLYWYRQTLGQGPEFLTYFQNEAQLEKSRLLSDRFSAERPKGSFSTLEIQRTEQGDSAMYLCASSLSGAVVNSPLHFGNGTRLTVT.

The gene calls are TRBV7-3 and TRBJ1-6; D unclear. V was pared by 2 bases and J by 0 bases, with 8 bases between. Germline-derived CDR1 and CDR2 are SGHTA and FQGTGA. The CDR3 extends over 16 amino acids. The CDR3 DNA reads TGTGCCAGCAGCTTAGGCGGAAGCTCCTATAATTCACCCCTCCACTTT. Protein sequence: CASSLGGSSYNSPLHF. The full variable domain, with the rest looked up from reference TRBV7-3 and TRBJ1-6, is GAGVSQTPSNKVTEKGKYVELRCDPISGHTALYWYRQSLGQGPEFLIYFQGTGAADDSGLPNDRFFAVRPEGSVSTLKIQRTERGDSAVYLCASSLGGSSYNSPLHFGNGTRLTVT.

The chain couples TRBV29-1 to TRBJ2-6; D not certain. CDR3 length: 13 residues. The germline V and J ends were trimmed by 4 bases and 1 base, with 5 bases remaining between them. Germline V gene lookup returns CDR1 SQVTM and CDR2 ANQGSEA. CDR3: CSVVRSGANVLTF. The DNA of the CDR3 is TGCAGCGTTGTCAGGTCTGGGGCCAACGTCCTGACTTTC.

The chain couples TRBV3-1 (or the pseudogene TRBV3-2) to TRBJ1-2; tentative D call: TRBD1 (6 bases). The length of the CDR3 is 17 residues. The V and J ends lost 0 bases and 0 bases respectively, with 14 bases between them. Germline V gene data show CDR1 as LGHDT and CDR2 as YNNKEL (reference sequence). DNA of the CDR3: TGTGCCAGCAGCCAAGACCCCGGGAAGGGGGCTAACTATGGCTACACCTTC. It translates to CASSQDPGKGANYGYTF.

This CDR3 is CASSQAKNNSPLHF. CDR3 nucleotide sequence: TGTGCCAGCAGCCAAGCAAAAAATAATTCACCCCTCCACTTT. This chain joins TRBV4-2 and TRBJ1-6; unclear D gene. Trimming removed 1 base at V and 5 bases at J, with 6 bases between. This CDR3 spans 14 amino acids. Looked up from germline, CDR1 is LGHNA and CDR2 is YNFKEQ.

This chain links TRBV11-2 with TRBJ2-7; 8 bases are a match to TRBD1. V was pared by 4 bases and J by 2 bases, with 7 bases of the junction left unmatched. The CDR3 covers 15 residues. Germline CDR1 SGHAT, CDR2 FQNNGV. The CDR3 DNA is TGTGCCAGCAGCTCCCCGGACAGGGTTACCTACGAGCAGTACTTC. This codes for CASSSPDRVTYEQYF.

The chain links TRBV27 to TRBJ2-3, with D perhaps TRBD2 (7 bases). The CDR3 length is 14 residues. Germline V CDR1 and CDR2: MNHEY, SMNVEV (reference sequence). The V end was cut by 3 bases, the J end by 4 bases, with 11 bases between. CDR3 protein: CASSFGGAPDTQYF. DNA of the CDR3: TGTGCCAGCAGTTTTGGGGGGGCCCCAGATACGCAGTATTTT.

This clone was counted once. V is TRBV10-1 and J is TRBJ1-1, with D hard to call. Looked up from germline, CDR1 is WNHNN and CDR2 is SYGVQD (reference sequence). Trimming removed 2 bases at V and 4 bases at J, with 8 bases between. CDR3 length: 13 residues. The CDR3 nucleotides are TGCGCCAGCAGTGAGAGGGAGGCCACTGAAGCTTTCTTT. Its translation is CASSEREATEAFF.

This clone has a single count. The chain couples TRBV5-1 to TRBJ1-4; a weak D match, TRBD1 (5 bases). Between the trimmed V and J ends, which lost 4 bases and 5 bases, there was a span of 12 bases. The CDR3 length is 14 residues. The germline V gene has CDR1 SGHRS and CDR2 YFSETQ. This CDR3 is CASSRGRGNEKLFF. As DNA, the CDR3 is TGCGCCAGCAGCCGCGGACGGGGGAATGAAAAACTGTTTTTT.